These 2 T cell receptor beta chains were sequenced from one sample in a study of blood T cells in healthy people across ages. Primed by a sample-barcoded 5' primer and a J-beta primer mix, a second PCR proceeded for about 7 to 11 cycles. TCRdb reprocessed the 5' RACE reads via MiXCR and lists one record per CDR3 protein. This table has 500,000 to 600,000 distinct CDR3 sequences, 25% to 30% appearing once. Sequencing used blood. The receptors shown here come from a woman in her 70s in good health.

In this sample, this clonotype turned up many times. The chain employs TRBV5-1 and TRBJ2-7; D call uncertain. The CDR3 totals 13 residues. Germline-derived CDR1 and CDR2 are SGHRS and YFSETQ. V lost 5 bases and J 3 bases, leaving 12 bases between the germline ends. CDR3 nucleotide sequence: TGCGCCAGCAGGGTTGAGGAGCTCTACGAGCAGTACTTC. This sequence encodes CASRVEELYEQYF.

There are many counts of this clonotype. The chain recombines TRBV5-1 with TRBJ2-5; 7 positions match TRBD1. The CDR3 spans 13 residues. Germline V gives CDR1 SGHRS, CDR2 YFSETQ. Trimming removed 2 bases from V and 5 bases from J; junction bases left unmatched: 3. The CDR3 region is CASSFGRGETQYF. Written as DNA, the CDR3 is TGCGCCAGCAGCTTCGGCAGGGGGGAGACCCAGTACTTC.